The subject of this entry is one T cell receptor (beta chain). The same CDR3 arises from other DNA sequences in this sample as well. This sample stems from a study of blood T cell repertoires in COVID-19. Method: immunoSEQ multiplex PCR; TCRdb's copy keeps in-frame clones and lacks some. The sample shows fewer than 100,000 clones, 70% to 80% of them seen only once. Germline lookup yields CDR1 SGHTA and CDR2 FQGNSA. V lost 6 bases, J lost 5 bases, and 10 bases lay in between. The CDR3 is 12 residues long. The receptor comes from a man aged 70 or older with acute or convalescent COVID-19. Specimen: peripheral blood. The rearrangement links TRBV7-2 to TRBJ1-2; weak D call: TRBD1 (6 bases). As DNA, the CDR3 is TGTGCCAGCAGTCTTCAGGGGTATGGCTACACCTTC. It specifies CASSLQGYGYTF.